The rows below give T cell receptor beta chains drawn from one sample of a study of OX40 agonist ivuxolimab in advanced cancers. Produced via immunoSEQ multiplex PCR; TCRdb's table is partial and in-frame only. Among approximately 37,000 clones listed, about 74% were seen once. The sequences come from CD4+ or CD8+ T cells sorted from blood, collected in a trial of the OX40 agonist ivuxolimab. The source of these receptors is an adult with an advanced solid tumor such as melanoma, head and neck, liver or kidney cancer. Both conserved end residues are part of each CDR3. D genes are given only for firm matches. The size entry is marked missing in some rows and otherwise reads once, few, many or a size class.

V gene: TRBV6-6
J gene: TRBJ1-3
D gene: NA
clone size: NA
CDR3 DNA: TGTGCCAGCAGCCTCCAGACAGTGGAAAACACCATATATTTT
CDR3 protein: CASSLQTVENTIYF

V gene: TRBV19
J gene: TRBJ1-4
D gene: NA
clone size: NA
CDR3 DNA: TGTGCCAGTAGTGCCCGCCGCGGACAAAATGAAAAACTGTTTTTT
CDR3 protein: CASSARRGQNEKLFF

V gene: TRBV21-1
J gene: TRBJ1-5
D gene: NA
clone size: NA
CDR3 DNA: TGTGCCAGCAGCAAGACAGGGGGATTTAGCAATCAGCCCCAGCATTTT
CDR3 protein: CASSKTGGFSNQPQHF

V gene: TRBV28
J gene: TRBJ1-2
D gene: TRBD1
clone size: NA
CDR3 DNA: TGTGCCAGCAGTAATGGACAGGGCTATGGCTACACCTTC
CDR3 protein: CASSNGQGYGYTF

V gene: TRBV5-4
J gene: TRBJ1-2
D gene: NA
clone size: NA
CDR3 DNA: TGTGCCAGCAGCTTGGACCCCCCCGGACAAACTAACTATGGCTACACCTTC
CDR3 protein: CASSLDPPGQTNYGYTF

V gene: TRBV6-5
J gene: TRBJ1-5
D gene: NA
clone size: NA
CDR3 DNA: TGTGCCAGCAGCTCCAGGGAATCTCAGCCCCAGCATTTT
CDR3 protein: CASSSRESQPQHF

V gene: TRBV4-2
J gene: TRBJ1-6
D gene: NA
clone size: NA
CDR3 DNA: TGTGCCAGCAGCCAAGATGCGATCGGGACGCTCCACTTT
CDR3 protein: CASSQDAIGTLHF

V gene: TRBV29-1
J gene: TRBJ1-4
D gene: NA
clone size: NA
CDR3 DNA: TGCAGCGTTGGACAGGCGAATGAAAAACTGTTTTTT
CDR3 protein: CSVGQANEKLFF

V gene: TRBV7-2
J gene: TRBJ1-4
D gene: TRBD1
clone size: NA
CDR3 DNA: TGTGCCAGCAGCGTACAGGGGGTTGAAAAACTGTTTTTT
CDR3 protein: CASSVQGVEKLFF

V gene: TRBV13
J gene: TRBJ1-1
D gene: NA
clone size: NA
CDR3 DNA: TGTGCCAGCAGCAGGGGGGCTCTGGGGAACACTGAAGCTTTCTTT
CDR3 protein: CASSRGALGNTEAFF

V gene: TRBV6-5
J gene: TRBJ2-3
D gene: TRBD2
clone size: NA
CDR3 DNA: TGTGCCAGCAGTTATTCAGCGGGGAGCACAGATACGCAGTATTTT
CDR3 protein: CASSYSAGSTDTQYF

V gene: TRBV20-1
J gene: TRBJ1-4
D gene: NA
clone size: NA
CDR3 DNA: TGCAGTGCTAGCCAGAGAAAAGGCCTGTTTTTT
CDR3 protein: CSASQRKGLFF

V gene: TRBV18
J gene: TRBJ1-1
D gene: NA
clone size: NA
CDR3 DNA: TGTGCCAGCTCACCCCAGGGGCCGACTGAAGCTTTCTTT
CDR3 protein: CASSPQGPTEAFF

V gene: TRBV5-6
J gene: TRBJ1-5
D gene: NA
clone size: NA
CDR3 DNA: TGTGCCAGCAGCTTGGGGTGGAGGCAGCCCCAGCATTTT
CDR3 protein: CASSLGWRQPQHF

V gene: TRBV14
J gene: TRBJ1-2
D gene: NA
clone size: few
CDR3 DNA: TGTGCCAGCAGCCCCCTAGGGGGGACATCTCTCCCTTTTTTC
CDR3 protein: CASSPLGGTSLPFF

V gene: TRBV9
J gene: TRBJ1-4
D gene: TRBD1
clone size: NA
CDR3 DNA: TGTGCCAGCAGCGTAGGGGTGACAGGGGGAGTAAAACTGTTTTTT
CDR3 protein: CASSVGVTGGVKLFF

V gene: TRBV27
J gene: TRBJ1-5
D gene: NA
clone size: NA
CDR3 DNA: TGTGCCAGCAGTTTATCGGGGAGGCGACAGCCCCAGCATTTT
CDR3 protein: CASSLSGRRQPQHF

V gene: TRBV30
J gene: TRBJ2-7
D gene: TRBD1
clone size: NA
CDR3 DNA: TGTGCCTGGAGCAAAGCTTGGGACAGAGCCTACGAGCAGTACTTC
CDR3 protein: CAWSKAWDRAYEQYF

V gene: TRBV29-1
J gene: TRBJ1-4
D gene: NA
clone size: few
CDR3 DNA: TGCAGCGTCGAGGTGGGGGGGGATAATGAAAAACTGTTTTTT
CDR3 protein: CSVEVGGDNEKLFF

V gene: TRBV19
J gene: TRBJ2-5
D gene: NA
clone size: once
CDR3 DNA: TGTGCCAGTAGTATGGGTGCAGGGCGGGGGACCCAGTACTTC
CDR3 protein: CASSMGAGRGTQYF

V gene: TRBV27
J gene: TRBJ2-7
D gene: TRBD1
clone size: NA
CDR3 DNA: TGTGCCAGCAGGGCCAGCGGACAGGGGGCGAGAGACGAGCAGTACTTC
CDR3 protein: CASRASGQGARDEQYF

V gene: TRBV5-6
J gene: TRBJ2-3
D gene: TRBD2
clone size: few
CDR3 DNA: TGTGCCAGCAGCCCGGGGGGGCCGGGAGATACGCAGTATTTT
CDR3 protein: CASSPGGPGDTQYF

V gene: TRBV7-8
J gene: TRBJ1-2
D gene: TRBD1
clone size: NA
CDR3 DNA: TGTGCCAGCAGCTTAGGTCCACAGGGGGCAGGTGGCTACACCTTC
CDR3 protein: CASSLGPQGAGGYTF

V gene: TRBV6-5
J gene: TRBJ1-1
D gene: TRBD1
clone size: NA
CDR3 DNA: TGTGCCAGCAGCCCCCTGGACAGGGGCACTGAAGCTTTCTTT
CDR3 protein: CASSPLDRGTEAFF

V gene: TRBV9
J gene: TRBJ2-1
D gene: NA
clone size: NA
CDR3 DNA: TGTGCCAGCAGCGCCAAGGTTCCCCAGTCCTACAATGAGCAGTTCTTC
CDR3 protein: CASSAKVPQSYNEQFF

V gene: TRBV5-1
J gene: TRBJ1-4
D gene: NA
clone size: NA
CDR3 DNA: TGCGCCAGCAGCGGTAGCGGAACTAATGAAAAACTGTTTTTT
CDR3 protein: CASSGSGTNEKLFF

V gene: TRBV5-1
J gene: TRBJ1-4
D gene: NA
clone size: NA
CDR3 DNA: TGCGCCAGCAGCCCCAGGGGACCGACAACTAATGAAAAACTGTTTTTT
CDR3 protein: CASSPRGPTTNEKLFF

V gene: TRBV2
J gene: TRBJ1-6
D gene: NA
clone size: once
CDR3 DNA: TGTGCCAGCAATATAGGGGGTAACGGTTCACCCCTCCACTTT
CDR3 protein: CASNIGGNGSPLHF

V gene: TRBV11-2
J gene: TRBJ1-6
D gene: NA
clone size: NA
CDR3 DNA: TGTGCCAGCAGCTTAGGGGATTCACCCCTCCACTTT
CDR3 protein: CASSLGDSPLHF

V gene: TRBV10-3
J gene: TRBJ1-1
D gene: TRBD1
clone size: NA
CDR3 DNA: TGTGCCATCAGGCCGCCGGGACAGGGTTCCACTGAAGCTTTCTTT
CDR3 protein: CAIRPPGQGSTEAFF

V gene: TRBV28
J gene: TRBJ1-5
D gene: NA
clone size: medium-sized
CDR3 DNA: TGTGCCAGCAGGATTAAGGCGATCAAATTCAATCAGCCCCAGCATTTT
CDR3 protein: CASRIKAIKFNQPQHF

V gene: TRBV4-1
J gene: TRBJ1-1
D gene: NA
clone size: NA
CDR3 DNA: TGCGCCAGCAGCCAAGTCGGGGGTTTGGGTGAAGCTTTCTTT
CDR3 protein: CASSQVGGLGEAFF

V gene: TRBV2
J gene: TRBJ2-1
D gene: NA
clone size: NA
CDR3 DNA: TGTGCCAGCAGTTTCATGCAGGGCTATGAGCAGTTCTTC
CDR3 protein: CASSFMQGYEQFF

V gene: TRBV6-1
J gene: TRBJ1-2
D gene: TRBD1
clone size: few
CDR3 DNA: TGTGCCAGCAGTGCTGGGACAGGGTTTCTTTTGGGCTATGGCTACACCTTC
CDR3 protein: CASSAGTGFLLGYGYTF

V gene: TRBV10-3
J gene: TRBJ2-2
D gene: NA
clone size: NA
CDR3 DNA: TGTGCCACTGGCCGTACGGGGGAGCTCGGGGAGCTGTTTTTT
CDR3 protein: CATGRTGELGELFF

V gene: TRBV6-1
J gene: TRBJ1-5
D gene: NA
clone size: NA
CDR3 DNA: TGTGCCAGCAGACTAGACCCCTACAATCAGCCCCAGCATTTT
CDR3 protein: CASRLDPYNQPQHF

V gene: TRBV5-1
J gene: TRBJ1-1
D gene: NA
clone size: NA
CDR3 DNA: TGCGCCAGCAGCTTGGAAGGACCCAGCACTGAAGCTTTCTTT
CDR3 protein: CASSLEGPSTEAFF

V gene: TRBV5-1
J gene: TRBJ1-2
D gene: NA
clone size: few
CDR3 DNA: TGCGCCAGCAGGAGGGGACCGACCTATGGCTACACCTTC
CDR3 protein: CASRRGPTYGYTF

V gene: TRBV5-1
J gene: TRBJ1-4
D gene: NA
clone size: NA
CDR3 DNA: TGCGCCAGCAGCTTGGGACAGATACCTAATGAAAAACTGTTTTTT
CDR3 protein: CASSLGQIPNEKLFF

V gene: TRBV5-4
J gene: TRBJ1-2
D gene: NA
clone size: large
CDR3 DNA: TGTGCCAGCAGCTTGGAGTCCTGGGTTCGCGATGGCTACACCTTC
CDR3 protein: CASSLESWVRDGYTF

V gene: TRBV10-3
J gene: TRBJ1-4
D gene: TRBD1
clone size: NA
CDR3 DNA: TGTGCCATCAGTGATCGAGGGGGCAGCGGAGCTGAAAAACTGTTTTTT
CDR3 protein: CAISDRGGSGAEKLFF

V gene: TRBV4-1
J gene: TRBJ2-3
D gene: TRBD2
clone size: NA
CDR3 DNA: TGCGCCAGCAGCCAACCTGCTATAGCGGGGGGCGACAATACGCAGTATTTT
CDR3 protein: CASSQPAIAGGDNTQYF

V gene: TRBV29-1
J gene: TRBJ1-2
D gene: NA
clone size: NA
CDR3 DNA: TGCAGCGTTGGCGGGTCAGGGGTAGGCTACACCTTC
CDR3 protein: CSVGGSGVGYTF

V gene: TRBV27
J gene: TRBJ1-3
D gene: NA
clone size: few
CDR3 DNA: TGTGCCAGCAGTCCACAGAACTCTGGAAACACCATATATTTT
CDR3 protein: CASSPQNSGNTIYF

V gene: TRBV5-4
J gene: TRBJ1-2
D gene: NA
clone size: NA
CDR3 DNA: TGTGCCAGCAGCTCCACGGACTATGGCTACACCTTC
CDR3 protein: CASSSTDYGYTF

V gene: TRBV20-1
J gene: TRBJ2-2
D gene: NA
clone size: NA
CDR3 DNA: TGCAGTGCTCTAGGACACGGGGAGCTGTTTTTT
CDR3 protein: CSALGHGELFF

V gene: TRBV6-6
J gene: TRBJ2-1
D gene: TRBD1
clone size: NA
CDR3 DNA: TGTGCCAGCAGCAAGGGGGGACAGGGGGCCTACAATGAGCAGTTCTTC
CDR3 protein: CASSKGGQGAYNEQFF

V gene: TRBV30
J gene: TRBJ1-1
D gene: NA
clone size: NA
CDR3 DNA: TGTGCCTGGAGACTGGGTTCCACTGAAGCTTTCTTT
CDR3 protein: CAWRLGSTEAFF

V gene: TRBV27
J gene: TRBJ2-7
D gene: TRBD2
clone size: NA
CDR3 DNA: TGTGCCAGCAGTTTTAGCGGGGGGGCCTACGAGCAGTACTTC
CDR3 protein: CASSFSGGAYEQYF

V gene: TRBV4-1
J gene: TRBJ1-2
D gene: TRBD1
clone size: NA
CDR3 DNA: TGCGCCAGCAGCCACTTGCAGGGACAGGATCGCTACACCTTC
CDR3 protein: CASSHLQGQDRYTF

V gene: TRBV27
J gene: TRBJ1-3
D gene: NA
clone size: once
CDR3 DNA: TGTGCCAGCAGTCCCCGGGGCTCTGGAAACACCATATATTTT
CDR3 protein: CASSPRGSGNTIYF

V gene: TRBV11-3
J gene: TRBJ1-5
D gene: NA
clone size: NA
CDR3 DNA: TGTGCCAGCCCCTTCAGCAATCAGCCCCAGCATTTT
CDR3 protein: CASPFSNQPQHF

V gene: TRBV7-3
J gene: TRBJ2-7
D gene: NA
clone size: NA
CDR3 DNA: TGTGCCAGCAGCTTATCCGGACCGGGGGCGGGGGAGCAGTACTTC
CDR3 protein: CASSLSGPGAGEQYF